The 14 T cell receptor beta chains reported below all come from one sample, sequenced in a study of blood T cell repertoires in COVID-19. Profiled with immunoSEQ multiplex PCR; TCRdb holds only in-frame clones, not every one. This sample has 150,000 to 200,000 clones, with 85% found just once. Sequenced: peripheral blood. These receptors all come from an older woman with acute or convalescent COVID-19.

The chain combines TRBV2 with TRBJ1-2; D uncertain. The germline CDR1 and CDR2 sequences are SNHLY and FYNNEI. The CDR3 is made up of 12 amino acids. V lost 4 bases, J lost 5 bases, and 8 bases lay in between. CDR3 region: CASSVQSYGYTF. CDR3 nucleotides: TGTGCCAGCAGTGTACAGAGTTATGGCTACACCTTC.

J is TRBJ2-7 and V is TRBV5-4; 8 nucleotides line up with TRBD1. After removal of 4 bases from V and 2 bases from J, the junction contained 8 bases not matched to a gene. The germline CDR1 and CDR2 sequences are SGHNT and YYREEE (reference sequence). This CDR3 comprises 15 residues. The CDR3: CASSPGQGPAYEQYF. The CDR3 bases are TGTGCCAGCAGCCCCGGACAGGGCCCCGCCTACGAGCAGTACTTC.

This chain links TRBV5-1 with TRBJ2-1; D is ambiguous. Trimming stripped 2 bases from V and 2 bases from J, with 2 bases between. CDR3 length: 12 amino acids. CDR1 is SGHRS and CDR2 is YFSETQ in the germline V gene. This chain's CDR3 is CASSFTYNEQFF. CDR3 coding DNA: TGCGCCAGCAGCTTTACCTACAATGAGCAGTTCTTC.

The rearrangement joins TRBV5-4 to TRBJ2-1, with TRBD2 as a possible D gene (5 bases). Germline CDR1 is SGHNT and CDR2 is YYREEE (reference sequence). V was pared by 5 bases and J by 8 bases, with 17 bases between. The CDR3 is made up of 14 amino acids. CDR3 nucleotides: TGTGCCAGCAGTATCCCTTGGGGTAGCGATGAGCAGTTCTTC. Translating gives CASSIPWGSDEQFF.

The genes are TRBV7-2 and TRBJ2-3; 8 positions agree with TRBD2. The CDR3 is 16 residues long. Germline assignment: CDR1 SGHTA and CDR2 FQGNSA. V gave up 5 bases and J gave up 4 bases; unmatched junction bases: 11. The CDR3 loop is CASSPPRTSKADTQYF. In DNA form, the CDR3 reads TGTGCCAGCAGCCCCCCACGGACTAGCAAGGCAGATACGCAGTATTTT.

In its sample, this clone was seen once. The gene calls are TRBV7-5 and TRBJ1-2; TRBD1 is taken as the D call from the table, unchecked against the DNA. TRBV7-5 is classified as a pseudogene. CDR3 length: 15 amino acids. The CDR3 reads CARSSPRTGIAGYTF. For the CDR3, the DNA is TGTGCCAGAAGCTCTCCTCGGACAGGGATCGCTGGCTACACCTTC.

J is TRBJ1-2 and V is TRBV19; 8 nucleotides agree with TRBD1. Per germline, CDR1 LNHDA and CDR2 SQIVND (reference sequence). V lost 5 bases, J lost 2 bases, and 4 bases stayed unmatched. The CDR3 runs to 14 residues. CDR3 in DNA: TGTGCCAGTAGTCAGGGGGCAGGGAACTATGGCTACACCTTC. It is translated as CASSQGAGNYGYTF.

The chain joins TRBV21-1 to TRBJ1-4; TRBD1 is the table's D call and was not checked against the DNA. TRBV21-1 is given as a pseudogene. The CDR3 runs to 16 residues. The CDR3 sequence is CASSKARDRGGEKLFF. DNA for the CDR3: TGTGCCAGCAGCAAAGCGCGGGACAGGGGTGGAGAAAAACTGTTTTTT.

The chain joins TRBV6-4 to TRBJ2-7; 11 nucleotides match TRBD2. J lost 3 bases, V lost 6 bases, and 13 bases had no gene match. The CDR3 spans 17 residues. Germline V lookup: CDR1 MRHNA, CDR2 SNTAGT. CDR3 in amino acids: CASRDPKGLAGYYEQYF. The CDR3 nucleotides read TGTGCCAGCAGAGATCCCAAAGGACTAGCGGGCTACTACGAGCAGTACTTC.

This sequence joins TRBV11-2 and TRBJ1-6; D may be TRBD1 (6 bases). CDR3 size: 16 residues. Trimming removed 1 base from V and 7 bases from J, with 14 bases in between. Germline loops: CDR1 SGHAT, CDR2 FQNNGV. Here the CDR3 DNA reads TGTGCCAGCAGCTTAGGGCGGCGGGGGCGCAATTCACCCCTCCACTTT. Its translation is CASSLGRRGRNSPLHF.

The chain couples TRBV19 to TRBJ1-2; 7 nucleotides align to TRBD1. This CDR3 is 17 amino acids long. The ends lost 5 bases at V and 0 bases at J; junction bases unmatched: 12. Germline CDR1 reads LNHDA; CDR2 reads SQIVND (reference sequence). The DNA for the CDR3 is TGTGCCAGTAGTTCGGCGGGGCAGGGGGTAGCTAACTATGGCTACACCTTC. It is translated as CASSSAGQGVANYGYTF.

The chain employs TRBV28 and TRBJ2-1, with D perhaps matching TRBD2 (6 bases). This CDR3 is 15 amino acids long. The ends were cut back, 4 bases at V and 7 bases at J, with 17 bases in the middle. The germline V gene encodes CDR1 MDHEN and CDR2 SYDVKM. The CDR3 reads CASSSTRSWENEQFF. CDR3 sequence (DNA): TGTGCCAGCAGTTCGACTAGAAGTTGGGAAAATGAGCAGTTCTTC.

V gene TRBV6-1 combines with J gene TRBJ1-2, with unresolved D. The CDR3 has 13 amino acids. V shed 2 bases and J shed 3 bases, with 7 bases lying between them. The germline V gene encodes CDR1 MNHNS and CDR2 SASEGT. The CDR3 sequence: CASSEHRDYGYTF. The DNA for the CDR3 is TGTGCCAGCAGTGAACACAGAGACTATGGCTACACCTTC.

The V gene is TRBV5-1, the J gene TRBJ2-3; TRBD2 agrees at 14 bases. Trimming at V came to 7 bases and at J to 5 bases, leaving 3 bases not matched to a gene. CDR1 is SGHRS, CDR2 YFSETQ, per germline. The CDR3 is 14 residues long. DNA of the CDR3: TGCGCCAGCGGTGGACTAGCGGGAGGAGATACGCAGTATTTT. Translated: CASGGLAGGDTQYF.